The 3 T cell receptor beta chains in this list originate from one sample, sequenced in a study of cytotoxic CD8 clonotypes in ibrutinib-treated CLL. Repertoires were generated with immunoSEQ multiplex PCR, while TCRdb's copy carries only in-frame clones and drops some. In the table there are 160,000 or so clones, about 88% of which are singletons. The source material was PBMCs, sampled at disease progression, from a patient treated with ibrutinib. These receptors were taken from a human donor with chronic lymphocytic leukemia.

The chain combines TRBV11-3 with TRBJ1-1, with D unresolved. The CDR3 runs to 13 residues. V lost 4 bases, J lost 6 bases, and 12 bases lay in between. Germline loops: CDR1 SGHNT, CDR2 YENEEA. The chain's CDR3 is CASSSQAVAEAFF. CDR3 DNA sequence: TGTGCCAGCAGCTCCCAAGCGGTCGCTGAAGCTTTCTTT. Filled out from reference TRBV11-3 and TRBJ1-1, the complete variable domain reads EAGVVQSPRYKIIEKKQPVAFWCNPISGHNTLYWYLQNLGQGPELLIRYENEEAVDDSQLPKDRFSAERLKGVDSTLKIQPAELGDSAVYLCASSSQAVAEAFFGQGTRLTVV.

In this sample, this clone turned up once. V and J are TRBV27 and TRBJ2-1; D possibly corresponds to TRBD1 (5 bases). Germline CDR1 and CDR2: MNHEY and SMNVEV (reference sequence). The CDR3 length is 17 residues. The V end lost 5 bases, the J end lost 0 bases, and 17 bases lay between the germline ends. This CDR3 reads CASSASGFPVSYNEQFF. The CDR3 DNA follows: TGTGCCAGCAGTGCTTCAGGGTTCCCTGTCTCCTACAATGAGCAGTTCTTC.

CDR3 coding DNA: TGTGCCAGCAGCGCCCCTCGAGGGGATAGCACCTTC. Its protein product is CASSAPRGDSTF. The chain recombines TRBV9 with TRBJ1-2; TRBD1 might be the D (5 bases). The CDR3 contains 12 residues. V lost 3 bases and J lost 13, with 16 bases in between. Per the germline V gene, CDR1 is SGDLS and CDR2 is YYNGEE.